The 16 T cell receptor beta chains below come from one sample, sequenced in a study of control samples from healthy donors and cancer patients. The repertoire was sequenced with immunoSEQ multiplex PCR; TCRdb's copy has only in-frame clones and lacks some. This sample has 63,000 or so clones; approximately 89% occur once, and the top ten carry approximately 5.5%. The sequenced material came from PBMCs. These receptors were taken from a man in his sixties with colorectal cancer.

This sequence joins TRBV27 and TRBJ2-2; no clear D gene. V gave up 4 bases and J gave up 2 bases, with 8 bases separating them. CDR1 is MNHEY, CDR2 SMNVEV, per germline (reference sequence). The CDR3 is 14 amino acids. For the CDR3, the DNA is TGTGCCAGCAGTTACCAGGTCAACACCGGGGAGCTGTTTTTT. Amino acid sequence: CASSYQVNTGELFF.

The chain joins TRBV2 to TRBJ1-4; D is possibly TRBD1 (6 bases). The CDR3 spans 15 residues. V was cut by 4 bases and J by 5 bases, with 14 bases left in between. CDR1 SNHLY and CDR2 FYNNEI come from the germline V gene. The CDR3 here is CASSGRWGLNEKLFF. In DNA, the CDR3 is TGTGCCAGCAGTGGCCGCTGGGGGCTGAATGAAAAACTGTTTTTT.

This clone came up once. The chain combines TRBV11-2 with TRBJ1-1; D possibly corresponds to TRBD1 (5 bases). Germline loops: CDR1 SGHAT, CDR2 FQNNGV. Trimming pared 1 base from V and 11 bases from J, leaving 20 bases between. The CDR3 contains 15 residues. For the CDR3, the DNA is TGTGCCAGCAGCTTAGGCCCAACGGCGGGGGTTGTCGCTTTCTTT. It codes for CASSLGPTAGVVAFF.

The chain uses TRBV15 and TRBJ2-2; tentative D call: TRBD1 (6 bases). Germline V gene sequence: CDR1 LNHNV, CDR2 YYDKDF (reference sequence). V was clipped by 9 bases and J by 1 base, with 12 bases between them. There are 14 residues in the CDR3. CDR3 amino acids: CATRGGQNTGELFF. CDR3 sequence (DNA): TGTGCCACTCGAGGGGGTCAGAACACCGGGGAGCTGTTTTTT.

The V and J genes are TRBV19 and TRBJ1-1; the match to TRBD1 covers 11 bases. Germline trimming cut 9 bases from V and 5 bases from J; bases unmatched to any gene: 11. The germline gives CDR1 LNHDA, CDR2 SQIVND (reference sequence). The CDR3 consists of 15 residues. The CDR3 is CASSGTGGIRTEAFF. In DNA form, the CDR3 reads TGTGCCAGCTCCGGGACAGGGGGGATTAGGACTGAAGCTTTCTTT.

The chain uses TRBV7-2 and TRBJ2-7; D unresolved. The CDR3 is 13 amino acids. Germline loops: CDR1 SGHTA, CDR2 FQGNSA. V was trimmed by 4 bases and J by 3 bases, leaving 10 bases between them. DNA for the CDR3: TGTGCCAGCAGCTCCTCCCCGCGCTACGAGCAGTACTTC. It codes for CASSSSPRYEQYF.

Concerning this clone itself: Other DNA sequences from this sample encode an identical CDR3 as well. V usage is TRBV2 and J usage is TRBJ2-7; D is perhaps TRBD2 (7 bases). Trimming left V 0 bases short and J 3 bases short, with 18 bases between. Germline loops: CDR1 SNHLY, CDR2 FYNNEI. This CDR3 has 17 amino acids. The CDR3 reads CASSEAEGEGWDYEQYF. CDR3 coding DNA: TGTGCCAGCAGTGAAGCGGAGGGGGAGGGGTGGGACTACGAGCAGTACTTC.

The chain has TRBV2 and TRBJ1-6, with a tentative D call TRBD1 (5 bases). This CDR3 has 13 residues. V was clipped by 8 bases and J by 4 bases, with 9 bases between them. Germline V lookup: CDR1 SNHLY, CDR2 FYNNEI. The CDR3 nucleotides read TGTGCCAGCCTTGGACAATATAATTCACCCCTCCACTTT. It is translated as CASLGQYNSPLHF.

This sequence joins TRBV5-1 and TRBJ2-1, with 9 bases matching TRBD1. This CDR3 spans 15 amino acids. In germline, CDR1 is SGHRS, CDR2 YFSETQ. The J segment lost 3 bases and the V segment lost 3 bases, leaving 4 bases of the junction unmatched. The CDR3 protein is CASSSGQGYYNEQFF. DNA of the CDR3: TGCGCCAGCAGCTCGGGACAGGGATACTACAATGAGCAGTTCTTC. The full variable domain, its missing parts supplied by reference TRBV5-1 and TRBJ2-1, is KAGVTQTPRYLIKTRGQQVTLSCSPISGHRSVSWYQQTPGQGLQFLFEYFSETQRNKGNFPGRFSGRQFSNSRSEMNVSTLELGDSALYLCASSSGQGYYNEQFFGPGTRLTVL.

This chain links TRBV2 with TRBJ2-1; no firm D call. V lost 4 bases to trimming and J lost 8 bases, with 6 bases between them. CDR1 SNHLY and CDR2 FYNNEI come from the germline V gene. The CDR3 sequence is 11 residues long. The CDR3 bases are TGTGCCAGCAGTGCGGTACATGAGCAGTTCTTC. This translates into CASSAVHEQFF.

The chain links TRBV11-3 to TRBJ1-3, with 7 bases fitting TRBD1. With 4 bases clipped from V and 5 bases from J, the junction kept 5 bases outside the gene matches. This CDR3 has 14 amino acids. The V gene's germline CDR1 is SGHNT and CDR2 YENEEA. CDR3 nucleotide sequence: TGTGCCAGCAGCTCATGGGACAGACGAAACACCATATATTTT. This encodes CASSSWDRRNTIYF.

The CDR3 reads CASSLVAGNNYGYTF. For the CDR3, the DNA is TGTGCCAGCAGCTTAGTTGCAGGGAACAACTATGGCTACACCTTC. The gene calls are TRBV7-2 and TRBJ1-2; D may be TRBD1 (5 bases). The V gene's germline CDR1 is SGHTA and CDR2 FQGNSA. CDR3 length equals 15 residues. V lost 1 base to trimming and J lost 2 bases, with 11 bases between them.

This clone was detected once. V is TRBV7-9 and J is TRBJ1-2; 8 positions match TRBD1. Per germline, CDR1 SEHNR and CDR2 FQNEAQ (reference sequence). V lost 5 bases to trimming and J lost 3 bases; unmatched junction nucleotides: 8. This CDR3 has 15 residues. This CDR3 is CASSLRDRLDYGYTF. The CDR3 DNA reads TGTGCCAGCAGCCTAAGGGACAGGTTGGACTATGGCTACACCTTC.

The CDR3 region is CAIREGTGDGYTF. CDR3 DNA sequence: TGTGCCATCAGGGAAGGGACAGGGGATGGCTACACCTTC. This chain connects TRBV10-3 to TRBJ1-2, with 10 nucleotides matching TRBD1. Germline V lookup: CDR1 ENHRY, CDR2 SYGVKD. The CDR3 sequence is 13 residues long. V lost 6 bases and J lost 6; bases outside the gene matches: 4.

The rearrangement uses TRBV28 and TRBJ2-3; D remains unclear. This CDR3 has 11 residues. V was shortened by 6 bases and J by 2 bases, with 3 bases between the two germline ends. Per germline, CDR1 MDHEN and CDR2 SYDVKM. CDR3 bases: TGTGCCAGCAGGTACACAGATACGCAGTATTTT. It encodes CASRYTDTQYF.

The rearrangement uses TRBV5-1 and TRBJ2-6; no clear D gene. This CDR3 is 15 amino acids long. Germline lookup yields CDR1 SGHRS and CDR2 YFSETQ. The V gene lost 2 bases and the J gene lost 4 bases, with 10 bases spanning the gap. The CDR3 DNA reads TGCGCCAGCAGCTTTACTATGGGAGGGGCCAACGTCCTGACTTTC. It translates to CASSFTMGGANVLTF.